What follows are 17 T cell receptor beta chains derived from one specimen sequenced in a study of blood T cell repertoires in COVID-19. TCRdb's copy holds only in-frame clones and misses some; the assay was immunoSEQ multiplex PCR. Here the sample spans 130,000 to 150,000 clones, roughly 82% being singletons. Specimen: peripheral blood. These TCRs come from a human donor with acute or convalescent COVID-19. The donor label of this sample is uncertain.

This clone was counted many times. The V and J genes are TRBV5-1 and TRBJ2-1; 7 bases map to TRBD1. This CDR3 contains 15 residues. The ends lost 4 bases at V and 2 bases at J; junction bases unmatched: 6. Germline V gene data show CDR1 as SGHRS and CDR2 as YFSETQ. CDR3 loop: CASSATGTAYNEQFF. In nucleotides, the CDR3 is TGCGCCAGCAGCGCTACCGGGACAGCCTACAATGAGCAGTTCTTC.

The chain combines TRBV11-3 with TRBJ2-1; no clear D gene. Trimming removed 1 base from V and 2 bases from J, with 6 bases in between. CDR1 and CDR2 (germline): SGHNT, YENEEA. CDR3 size: 14 residues. CDR3 sequence: CASSLGPTYNEQFF. In DNA, the CDR3 is TGTGCCAGCAGCTTAGGTCCTACCTACAATGAGCAGTTCTTC.

DNA of the CDR3: TGTGCCAGCTCTCCAACCGGACAGGCTGGCAATCAGCCCCAGCATTTT. It is translated as CASSPTGQAGNQPQHF. J is TRBJ1-5 and V is TRBV18; 7 bases are shared with TRBD1. Germline V gene sequence: CDR1 KGHSH, CDR2 LQKENI. There are 16 residues in the CDR3. Losses at the gene ends were 6 bases for V and 2 bases for J; bases not matched to a gene: 10.

V gene TRBV7-2 combines with J gene TRBJ1-6; possibly TRBD1 for D (6 bases). Deletions cut 5 bases from V and 6 bases from J, with 8 bases between. CDR3 length: 13 amino acids. Germline assignment: CDR1 SGHTA and CDR2 FQGNSA. The DNA for the CDR3 is TGTGCCAGCAGCCTCAGGGGTAATTCACCCCTCCACTTT. Translation gives CASSLRGNSPLHF.

The rearrangement joins TRBV5-1 to TRBJ2-7; a possible D gene is TRBD1 (8 bases). The CDR3 runs to 14 residues. Trimming took off 4 bases at V and 4 bases at J, with 15 bases between the two ends. CDR1 SGHRS and CDR2 YFSETQ come from the germline V gene. The CDR3: CASSAQQGGYEQYF. The CDR3 nucleotides are TGCGCCAGCAGCGCCCAACAGGGGGGGTACGAGCAGTACTTC.

This clone has just one count. This chain links TRBV15 with TRBJ1-2; D remains unclear. Trimming shortened V by 2 bases and J by 6 bases, and 16 bases separated the two germline ends. CDR3 length equals 15 residues. The V gene's germline CDR1 is LNHNV and CDR2 YYDKDF (reference sequence). The CDR3 DNA reads TGTGCCACCAGCAGATCACCTCTCCCCCTAAATGGCTACACCTTC. This translates into CATSRSPLPLNGYTF.

The chain recombines TRBV4-1 with TRBJ2-4; 9 bases line up with TRBD2. V shed 1 base, J shed 7 bases, and the junction held 5 bases outside the gene matches. The CDR3 runs 15 residues. Germline V gene sequence: CDR1 MGHRA, CDR2 YSYEKL. The CDR3 loop is CASSQGAGGGNIQYF. The CDR3 nucleotides are TGCGCCAGCAGCCAAGGAGCGGGGGGAGGTAACATTCAGTACTTC.

The V call is TRBV20-1, the J call TRBJ2-1; 11 nucleotides agree with TRBD2. The CDR3 is made up of 15 amino acids. V trimming: 3 bases; J trimming: 3 bases; junction bases outside the gene matches: 4. CDR1 is DFQATT and CDR2 is SNEGSKA in the germline V gene (reference sequence). The CDR3 spells CSASPGTSGYNEQFF. In DNA form, the CDR3 reads TGCAGTGCTAGTCCCGGGACTAGCGGCTACAATGAGCAGTTCTTC.

V usage is TRBV7-6 and J usage is TRBJ1-2, with D maybe TRBD1 (5 bases). The CDR3 runs to 12 residues. CDR1 is SGHVS, CDR2 FNYEAQ, per germline. Trimming pared 4 bases from V and 6 bases from J, leaving 9 bases between. CDR3 protein: CASSSRENGYTF. DNA for the CDR3: TGTGCCAGCAGCTCCAGGGAAAATGGCTACACCTTC.

This clone was observed a handful of times. V and J are TRBV6-5 and TRBJ1-4; TRBD1 aligns across 10 bases. The length of the CDR3 is 14 residues. The V gene's germline CDR1 is MNHEY and CDR2 SVGAGI. The V gene end was trimmed by 6 bases and the J gene end by 10 bases; junction bases not matched to a gene: 8. The CDR3 DNA is TGTGCCAGCAGAGCCGGGACAGGGGATCGAAAACTGTTTTTT. It translates to CASRAGTGDRKLFF.

J is TRBJ2-2 and V is TRBV4-3, with 10 bases lining up with TRBD1. The germline V gene has CDR1 LGHNA and CDR2 YSLEER. The CDR3 totals 16 residues. Trimming cost V 4 bases and J 5 bases; bases outside gene matches: 7. This chain's CDR3 is CASSPRGQGRTGELFF. In DNA, the CDR3 is TGCGCCAGCAGCCCCCGGGGACAGGGGCGGACCGGGGAGCTGTTTTTT.

This clone was picked up many times. V and J are TRBV10-3 and TRBJ1-1, with D uncertain. CDR3 length: 15 residues. Germline V gene data show CDR1 as ENHRY and CDR2 as SYGVKD. Trimming pared 6 bases from V and 4 bases from J, leaving 18 bases between. CDR3 protein: CAIRVTHSGGTEAFF. The CDR3 bases are TGTGCCATCAGGGTCACACATTCCGGAGGCACTGAAGCTTTCTTT.

The chain joins TRBV9 to TRBJ2-3; possible D gene TRBD2, 7 bases. V lost 6 bases and J lost 2, with 19 bases in between. The length of the CDR3 is 16 residues. Per germline, CDR1 SGDLS and CDR2 YYNGEE. CDR3 DNA: TGTGCCAGCACCCCTGGAGGGGGGGGCTACACAGATACGCAGTATTTT. Translating gives CASTPGGGGYTDTQYF.

Turning to this clone: Other DNA sequences from this sample encode an identical CDR3 as well. The chain recombines TRBV5-1 with TRBJ1-2, with TRBD1 matching over 7 bases. The trim removed 0 bases at V and 8 bases at J, leaving 7 bases unmatched. CDR3 length: 14 amino acids. Germline V CDR1 and CDR2: SGHRS, YFSETQ. CDR3 region: CASSLGQGVGGYTF. The CDR3 DNA reads TGCGCCAGCAGCTTGGGACAGGGCGTCGGGGGCTACACCTTC. Complete variable domain (other parts from reference TRBV5-1 and TRBJ1-2): KAGVTQTPRYLIKTRGQQVTLSCSPISGHRSVSWYQQTPGQGLQFLFEYFSETQRNKGNFPGRFSGRQFSNSRSEMNVSTLELGDSALYLCASSLGQGVGGYTFGSGTRLTVV.

The V gene is TRBV5-1, the J gene TRBJ2-5, with 12 bases that match TRBD2. CDR1 is SGHRS, CDR2 YFSETQ, per germline. With 3 bases clipped from V and 6 bases from J, the junction kept 6 bases outside the gene matches. The CDR3 consists of 15 residues. CDR3 sequence reads: CASSSSSGGVKTQYF. CDR3 in DNA: TGCGCCAGCAGCTCCTCTAGCGGGGGGGTCAAGACCCAGTACTTC.

The V and J genes are TRBV23-1 and TRBJ1-2, with D perhaps matching TRBD1 (5 bases). TRBV23-1 is assigned to the ORF class and has an uncertain function. The V and J ends lost 0 bases and 3 bases respectively, with 8 bases between them. CDR3 length: 14 amino acids. The CDR3 DNA sequence: TGCGCCAGCAGTCAATCACCAGGGTACTATGGCTACACCTTC. Translation gives CASSQSPGYYGYTF.

The chain couples TRBV19 to TRBJ2-1; 10 bases are shared with TRBD1. The CDR3 runs to 16 residues. Trimming took 4 bases from V and 7 from J; bases not matched to a gene: 10. The germline V gene has CDR1 LNHDA and CDR2 SQIVND (reference sequence). CDR3 coding DNA: TGTGCCAGTAGTACTGGCCGGACAGGGGGTAGGAATGAGCAGTTCTTC. Protein product: CASSTGRTGGRNEQFF.